The sequence of this T cell receptor beta chain was determined in a study of CD8 T cells in Susac syndrome. The sample holds one count of this clonotype. This CDR3 has 15 amino acids. The V gene end was trimmed by 6 bases and the J gene end by 0 bases; junction bases not matched to a gene: 7. Germline values: CDR1 ENHRY, CDR2 SYGVKD. Random hexamers were used to reverse transcribe the RNA input (0.5 to 1 ug). Each CDR3 protein gets one entry after TCRdb re-called the immunoSEQ multiplex PCR reads with MiXCR. The sample holds 250,000 to 300,000 distinct CDR3 sequences; about 88% are singletons and the top ten take around 0.18%.

The specimen was CD8+ T cells from PBMCs. The origin of this receptor is a human donor with multiple sclerosis. This rearrangement joins TRBV10-3 to TRBJ2-7, with 8 bases fitting TRBD1. CDR3 nucleotides: TGTGCCATCAGCCGAGGACAGGGCTTCTCCTACGAGCAGTACTTC. Translating it yields CAISRGQGFSYEQYF.